This TCR beta chain was sequenced in a study of blood T cell repertoires in COVID-19. This CDR3 comprises 16 residues. V shed 4 bases and J shed 4 bases, with 17 bases lying between them. Germline lookup yields CDR1 MNHNS and CDR2 SASEGT. Some clones are missing from TCRdb's copy, which holds only in-frame ones; the method was immunoSEQ multiplex PCR. The data show around 90,000 clones, around 88% seen once. It was during active infection that Seattle patients were enrolled and then longitudinally followed. Sequenced material: peripheral blood. The chain has TRBV6-1 and TRBJ2-1, with D perhaps TRBD2 (5 bases). The sequence came from a man between 45 and 60 years old with COVID-19, enrolled during active disease. The CDR3 sequence is CASSGLEARRYNEQFF. The CDR3 nucleotides read TGTGCCAGCAGTGGACTGGAGGCCCGGAGATACAATGAGCAGTTCTTC.